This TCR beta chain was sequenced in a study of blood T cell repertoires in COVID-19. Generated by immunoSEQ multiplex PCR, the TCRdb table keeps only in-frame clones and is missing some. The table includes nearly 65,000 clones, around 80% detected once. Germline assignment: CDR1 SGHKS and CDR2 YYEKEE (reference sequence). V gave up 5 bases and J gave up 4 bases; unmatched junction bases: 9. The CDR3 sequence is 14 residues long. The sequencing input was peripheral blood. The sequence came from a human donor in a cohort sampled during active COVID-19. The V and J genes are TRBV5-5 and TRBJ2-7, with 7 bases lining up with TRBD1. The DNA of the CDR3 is TGTGCCAGCAGAGAAACCGGGACAGCATACGAGCAGTACTTC. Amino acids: CASRETGTAYEQYF.